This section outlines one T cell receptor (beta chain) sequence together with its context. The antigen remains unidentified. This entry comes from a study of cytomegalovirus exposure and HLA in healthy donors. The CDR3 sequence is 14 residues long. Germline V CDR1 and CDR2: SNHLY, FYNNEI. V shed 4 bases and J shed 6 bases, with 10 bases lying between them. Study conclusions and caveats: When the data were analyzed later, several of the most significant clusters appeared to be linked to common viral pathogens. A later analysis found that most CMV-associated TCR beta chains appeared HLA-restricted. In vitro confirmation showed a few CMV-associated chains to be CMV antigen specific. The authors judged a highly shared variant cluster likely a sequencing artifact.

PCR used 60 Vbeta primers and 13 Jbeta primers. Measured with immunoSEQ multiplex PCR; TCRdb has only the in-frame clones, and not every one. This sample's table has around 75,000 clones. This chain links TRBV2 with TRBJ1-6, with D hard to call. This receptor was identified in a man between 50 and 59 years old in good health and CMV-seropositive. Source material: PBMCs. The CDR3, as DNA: TGTGCCAGCAGTGTCCAGGCGGGTAATTCACCCCTCCACTTT. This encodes CASSVQAGNSPLHF.